This T cell receptor (beta chain) was found in a study of blood T cell repertoires in COVID-19. Here immunoSEQ multiplex PCR was the method, and the copy in TCRdb shows in-frame clones only, minus some. The sample lists roughly 70,000 clones, nearly 90% occurring once. V dropped 2 bases and J dropped 6 bases, with 10 bases sitting between them. Per germline, CDR1 MNHEY and CDR2 SMNVEV (reference sequence). The CDR3 totals 13 residues. V and J are TRBV27 and TRBJ1-1, with TRBD1 as a possible D gene (5 bases). Source material: peripheral blood. The clonotype comes from a man aged 80 or over with acute or convalescent COVID-19. For the CDR3, the DNA is TGTGCCAGCAGTTTAAGGGGCAGCGCTGAAGCTTTCTTT. Its translation is CASSLRGSAEAFF.